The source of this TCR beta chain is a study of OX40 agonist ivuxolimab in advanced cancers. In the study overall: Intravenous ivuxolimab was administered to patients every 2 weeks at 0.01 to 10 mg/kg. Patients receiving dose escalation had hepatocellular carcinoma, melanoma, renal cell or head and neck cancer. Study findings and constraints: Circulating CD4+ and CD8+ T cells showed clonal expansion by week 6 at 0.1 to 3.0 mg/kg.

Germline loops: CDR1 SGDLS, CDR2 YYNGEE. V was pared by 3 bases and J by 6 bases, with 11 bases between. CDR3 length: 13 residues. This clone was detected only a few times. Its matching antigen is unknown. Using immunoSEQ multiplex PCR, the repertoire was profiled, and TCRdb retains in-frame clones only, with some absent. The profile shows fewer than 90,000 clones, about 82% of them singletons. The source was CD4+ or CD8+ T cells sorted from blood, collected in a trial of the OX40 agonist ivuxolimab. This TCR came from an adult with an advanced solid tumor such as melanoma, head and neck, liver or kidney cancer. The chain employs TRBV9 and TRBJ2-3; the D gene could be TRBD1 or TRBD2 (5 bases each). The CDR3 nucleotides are TGTGCCAGCAGCGCAAAAGGGGAGGATACGCAGTATTTT. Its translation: CASSAKGEDTQYF.